In its sample, the clone carrying this T cell receptor (beta chain) was seen many times. Its antigen is undetermined. The CDR3 totals 14 residues. The germline V and J ends were trimmed by 5 bases and 5 bases, with 15 bases remaining between them. This sample is drawn from a study of blood T cells in healthy people across ages. Background on the study: T cells yielded about one barcoded beta molecule per two cells through template switching. Findings and caveats of the study: Versus aged donors, long-lived donors had higher diversity and more naive CD4+ cells.

The second PCR ran roughly 7 to 12 cycles with a sample-barcoded 5' primer and J-beta primers. A template-switch adaptor that had 12 random nucleotides put a tag on each cDNA molecule. Each CDR3 protein gets one entry after TCRdb re-called the 5' RACE reads with MiXCR. The sample lists fewer than 750,000 distinct CDR3 sequences, about 51% occurring once. The TCR originated in an elderly woman in good health. The rearrangement joins TRBV12-3 or TRBV12-4 to TRBJ2-5; D might be TRBD2 (6 bases). Source material: blood. In DNA, the CDR3 is TGTGCCAGCAGTCAGCCGGGGGAAACGGAGACCCAGTACTTC. Translation gives CASSQPGETETQYF.